This TCR beta chain was observed in a study of blood T cell repertoires in COVID-19. Study-level information: COVID-19 samples collected from the United States, Italy and Spain covered acute and convalescent phases. Sample material is recorded as cDNA or gDNA derived from T cells, B-cell-depleted T cells, or PBMCs.

Original analysis: By means of reference gene primer amplification, nucleated cell counts were estimated. Assay: immunoSEQ multiplex PCR; the TCRdb copy retains only in-frame clones and omits some. The V and J calls and clone size come from that table; D and trimming were worked out from the DNA. The sample lists some 120,000 clones, around four fifths occurring once. The sample holds a few counts of this clone. Germline V gives CDR1 LNHNV, CDR2 YYDKDF (reference sequence). The CDR3 is made up of 13 amino acids. V shed 3 bases, J shed 8 bases, and the junction held 5 bases outside the gene matches. This TCR was sampled from a man aged 70-80 years with acute or convalescent COVID-19. The specimen sequenced was peripheral blood. This chain links TRBV15 with TRBJ1-2; 8 bases fit TRBD1. CDR3 residues: CATSSRTGQGYTF. CDR3 nucleotides: TGTGCCACCAGCAGTCGGACAGGGCAGGGCTACACCTTC.